The TCR beta chain under discussion was sequenced for a study of blood T cell repertoires in COVID-19. Clones were sequenced by immunoSEQ multiplex PCR, and TCRdb holds only the in-frame ones, with some missing. The sample gives 200,000 to 250,000 clones, over 80% of which show up once; approximately 6.2% is in the top ten. The CDR3 spans 12 residues. V was cut by 4 bases and J by 2 bases, with 5 bases left in between. Looked up from germline, CDR1 is SGHTA and CDR2 is FQGNSA. The sequenced material came from PBMCs or T cells enriched from blood (not recorded which). The J gene is TRBJ2-5, the V gene TRBV7-2; D call uncertain. This receptor was identified in a woman in her thirties or forties who had recovered from COVID-19. This chain's CDR3 is CASSSSQETQYF. CDR3 nucleotide sequence: TGTGCCAGCAGCTCCAGTCAAGAGACCCAGTACTTC.